Given below is one T cell receptor (beta chain) in context. Its target is not known. V dropped 1 base and J dropped 4 bases, with 16 bases sitting between them. The CDR3 has 16 amino acids. The germline CDR1 and CDR2 sequences are SGHDT and YYEEEE. This sample was taken from a study of OX40 agonist ivuxolimab in advanced cancers. Study information: As their treatment, patients were administered ivuxolimab, an agonistic anti-OX40 (CD134) antibody. The group had a mean age of around 60 years, ranged from roughly 23 to 79, and was 80% to 90% male.

Study-wide findings and caveats: Low normalized T-cell clonal expansion was also seen in some nonresponders.

Sequencing was performed with immunoSEQ multiplex PCR; in TCRdb, only in-frame clones are kept and a portion is missing. The sample lists about 78,000 clones, roughly 83% occurring once. This specimen was CD4+ or CD8+ T cells sorted from blood, taken in a trial of the OX40 agonist ivuxolimab. The TCR was taken from an adult with an advanced solid tumor such as melanoma, head and neck, liver or kidney cancer. The chain couples TRBV5-6 to TRBJ2-3; D is possibly TRBD1 or TRBD2 (6 bases each). This CDR3 is CASSLYGGRVADTQYF. CDR3 coding DNA: TGTGCCAGCAGCTTGTATGGGGGGCGGGTGGCAGATACGCAGTATTTT.